One and the same sample provided the 25 T cell receptor beta chains below, sequenced in a study of cytomegalovirus exposure and HLA in healthy donors. The PCR employed 60 Vbeta primers together with 13 Jbeta primers. This table comes from immunoSEQ multiplex PCR, and its TCRdb copy is limited to in-frame clones, with some not included. The repertoire consists of about 110,000 clones, with about three quarters occurring once and the leading ten covering 2.5% to 3%. The sample consisted of PBMCs. These receptor sequences come from a woman aged 55-70 years in good health and CMV-seropositive.

The rearrangement joins TRBV19 to TRBJ1-2; TRBD1 matches 7 bases. The J segment lost 5 bases and the V segment lost 3 bases, leaving 6 bases of the junction unmatched. The CDR3 spans 14 residues. Germline values: CDR1 LNHDA, CDR2 SQIVND (reference sequence). Here the CDR3 reads CASSMSQGGYGYTF. DNA for the CDR3: TGTGCCAGTAGTATGTCCCAGGGGGGATATGGCTACACCTTC.

V is TRBV4-2 and J is TRBJ2-1; 10 bases line up with TRBD2. Germline-derived CDR1 and CDR2 are LGHNA and YNFKEQ. CDR3 length: 14 residues. With V trimmed by 1 base and J by 10 bases, 4 bases remained unmatched. In DNA form, the CDR3 reads TGTGCCAGCAGCCAAGTGGGGACTAGCGCGGAGCAGTTCTTC. This gives the protein CASSQVGTSAEQFF.

The J gene is TRBJ1-1, the V gene TRBV6-5; tentatively, D is TRBD1 (6 bases). Trimming cost V 7 bases and J 3 bases, with 12 bases left between them. Germline V gene lookup returns CDR1 MNHEY and CDR2 SVGAGI. The CDR3 covers 13 residues. The CDR3 is CASKQGGDTEAFF. The CDR3 DNA reads TGTGCCAGCAAACAGGGAGGGGACACTGAAGCTTTCTTT.

The chain carries TRBV27 and TRBJ1-4; the match to TRBD1 covers 10 bases. The CDR3 totals 14 residues. The germline V gene has CDR1 MNHEY and CDR2 SMNVEV (reference sequence). V trimming: 4 bases; J trimming: 8 bases; junction bases outside the gene matches: 4. This chain's CDR3 is CASSSTGGAEKLFF. In nucleotides, the CDR3 is TGTGCCAGCAGTTCGACAGGGGGCGCGGAAAAACTGTTTTTT.

This chain uses TRBV10-3 with TRBJ2-7; 10 nucleotides line up with TRBD1. V lost 9 bases and J lost 3; bases outside the gene matches: 8. This CDR3 is 14 amino acids long. Germline V gene lookup returns CDR1 ENHRY and CDR2 SYGVKD. DNA of the CDR3: TGTGCCATGAGACAGGGGGCCTCAAACTACGAGCAGTACTTC. Protein product: CAMRQGASNYEQYF.

The gene calls are TRBV5-1 and TRBJ1-2, with no clear D. The CDR3 runs to 13 residues. Per the germline V gene, CDR1 is SGHRS and CDR2 is YFSETQ. V lost 0 bases, J lost 7 bases, and 10 bases lay in between. CDR3 sequence: CASSLDAVSGYTF. The CDR3 bases are TGCGCCAGCAGCTTGGACGCTGTGAGTGGCTACACCTTC.

V is TRBV5-1 and J is TRBJ2-7; D is unclear. V was clipped by 1 base and J by 3 bases, with 2 bases between them. Germline CDR1 reads SGHRS; CDR2 reads YFSETQ. The CDR3 is 11 amino acids. CDR3 protein: CASSLYYEQYF. In DNA form, the CDR3 reads TGCGCCAGCAGCTTGTACTACGAGCAGTACTTC.

The J gene is TRBJ2-1, the V gene TRBV5-6; 7 nucleotides align to TRBD2. Per germline, CDR1 SGHDT and CDR2 YYEEEE. V was clipped by 1 base and J by 9 bases; unmatched bases: 7. The CDR3 loop spans 14 amino acids. The CDR3 region is CASSLPSGDIEQFF. CDR3 nucleotide sequence: TGTGCCAGCAGCTTGCCTAGCGGAGACATTGAGCAGTTCTTC.

The J gene is TRBJ2-7, the V gene TRBV5-4; the match to TRBD1 covers 9 bases. V was clipped by 4 bases and J by 1 base; unmatched bases: 9. CDR1 and CDR2 (germline): SGHNT, YYREEE (reference sequence). This CDR3 has 16 amino acids. This chain's CDR3 is CASSDGPGQGSYEQYF. CDR3 nucleotide sequence: TGTGCCAGCAGCGACGGACCGGGACAGGGATCCTACGAGCAGTACTTC.

A few counts support this clone. V usage is TRBV11-2 and J usage is TRBJ2-7, with D possibly being TRBD2 (5 bases). Germline V gives CDR1 SGHAT, CDR2 FQNNGV. The CDR3 consists of 16 residues. Trimming took off 5 bases at V and 5 bases at J, with 22 bases between the two ends. CDR3 nucleotides: TGTGCCAGCAGCCCGCTACTAGGAAGTTTGTCCAACGAGCAGTACTTC. It is translated as CASSPLLGSLSNEQYF.

Worth noting for this clone: Additional DNA sequences in this sample encode the identical CDR3. The V gene is TRBV6-6, the J gene TRBJ2-7; weak D call: TRBD2 (5 bases). This CDR3 is 13 amino acids long. Trimming removed 7 bases from V and 4 bases from J, with 14 bases in between. CDR1 is MNHNY and CDR2 is SVGAGI in the germline V gene (reference sequence). The CDR3 DNA is TGTGCCAGCAAGCGGAAAAGCTCTTACGAGCAGTACTTC. Translated, it gives CASKRKSSYEQYF.

The chain is built from TRBV28 and TRBJ2-5, with a weak D call TRBD2 (5 bases). Germline CDR1 is MDHEN and CDR2 is SYDVKM. The CDR3 runs 14 residues. The V and J ends lost 1 base and 2 bases respectively, with 8 bases between them. The DNA of the CDR3 is TGTGCCAGCAGTTTATACCGGGGTCAAGAGACCCAGTACTTC. It specifies CASSLYRGQETQYF.

The chain employs TRBV11-2 and TRBJ2-4; 7 nucleotides match TRBD1. In germline, CDR1 is SGHAT, CDR2 FQNNGV. This CDR3 region has 15 residues. V dropped 5 bases and J dropped 5; count of bases not matched to a gene: 9. The CDR3 coding sequence is TGTGCCAGCAGCACCACTTCGGGACAGCAAAACATTCAGTACTTC. Translated: CASSTTSGQQNIQYF.

This rearrangement joins TRBV2 to TRBJ1-5; TRBD1 agrees at 9 bases. Germline V gives CDR1 SNHLY, CDR2 FYNNEI. The CDR3 length is 15 residues. Losses at the gene ends were 6 bases for V and 2 bases for J; bases not matched to a gene: 5. The CDR3 loop is CASREGQGGNQPQHF. CDR3 DNA sequence: TGTGCCAGCAGGGAGGGACAGGGTGGCAATCAGCCCCAGCATTTT.

The chain has TRBV27 and TRBJ2-1, with TRBD2 identical over 7 bases. The CDR3 runs to 14 residues. V gave up 2 bases and J gave up 5 bases; unmatched junction bases: 3. In germline, CDR1 is MNHEY, CDR2 SMNVEV (reference sequence). The DNA for the CDR3 is TGTGCCAGCAGTTTAGCGGGAGCGAACAATGAGCAGTTCTTC. It translates to CASSLAGANNEQFF.

The genes are TRBV10-2 and TRBJ2-3; TRBD2 agrees at 7 bases. Germline CDR1 is WSHSY and CDR2 is SAAADI. The CDR3 is 14 amino acids. The V and J ends lost 8 bases and 0 bases, in that order; junction bases with no gene match: 5. For the CDR3, the DNA is TGCGCCAGCGTCGCGGGAGTCAGCACAGATACGCAGTATTTT. Protein product: CASVAGVSTDTQYF.

This chain joins TRBV7-8 and TRBJ2-1; tentatively, D is TRBD1 (6 bases). The CDR3 loop spans 13 amino acids. Germline V gene data show CDR1 as SGHVS and CDR2 as FQNEAQ. Trimming left V 8 bases short and J 2 bases short, with 10 bases between. This CDR3 reads CASAGQTYNEQFF. CDR3 bases: TGTGCCAGCGCAGGACAGACCTACAATGAGCAGTTCTTC.

The chain is built from TRBV6-5 and TRBJ2-5; D ambiguous. This CDR3 is built from 13 residues. The germline V gene has CDR1 MNHEY and CDR2 SVGAGI. The ends were cut back, 2 bases at V and 5 bases at J, with 9 bases in the middle. The CDR3 bases are TGTGCCAGCAGTTACGGGCCCCTCGAGACCCAGTACTTC. Protein product: CASSYGPLETQYF.

This sequence joins TRBV12-5 and TRBJ2-5; tentatively, D is TRBD1 (6 bases). Germline assignment: CDR1 LGHNT and CDR2 FRNRAP. Trimming removed 6 bases at V and 5 bases at J, with 16 bases between. The CDR3 consists of 14 residues. In nucleotides, the CDR3 is TGTGCTAGTGGCCCTACAGGGCGACGGGAGACCCAGTACTTC. Residues: CASGPTGRRETQYF. The full variable domain, with the rest looked up from reference TRBV12-5 and TRBJ2-5, is DARVTQTPRHKVTEMGQEVTMRCQPILGHNTVFWYRQTMMQGLELLAYFRNRAPLDDSGMPKDRFSAEMPDATLATLKIQPSEPRDSAVYFCASGPTGRRETQYFGPGTRLLVL.

The chain recombines TRBV29-1 with TRBJ1-2; D is perhaps TRBD1 (6 bases). V lost 6 bases and J lost 3, with 20 bases in between. CDR3 length: 15 residues. Looked up from germline, CDR1 is SQVTM and CDR2 is ANQGSEA. The CDR3 nucleotides read TGCAGCGTGGGATACAGGGCCGGGGGGGACTATGGCTACACCTTC. Translation gives CSVGYRAGGDYGYTF.

V usage is TRBV2 and J usage is TRBJ2-5; 7 nucleotides align to TRBD2. The CDR3 is 14 amino acids. Trimming at V came to 5 bases and at J to 6 bases, leaving 9 bases not matched to a gene. CDR1 is SNHLY and CDR2 is FYNNEI in the germline V gene. The CDR3 here is CASSSGGSGQTQYF. In DNA, the CDR3 is TGTGCCAGCAGTTCTGGCGGGAGTGGGCAGACCCAGTACTTC.

The chain carries TRBV28 and TRBJ1-2; tentative D call: TRBD1 (5 bases). Trimming removed 5 bases at V and 7 bases at J, with 11 bases between. Per the germline V gene, CDR1 is MDHEN and CDR2 is SYDVKM. CDR3 size: 12 residues. The CDR3: CASSNRISGYTF. For the CDR3, the DNA is TGTGCCAGCAGTAACAGGATTTCTGGCTACACCTTC.

This chain uses TRBV5-5 with TRBJ2-5, with TRBD1 as a possible D gene (6 bases). V dropped 2 bases and J dropped 2 bases, with 13 bases sitting between them. CDR1 and CDR2 (germline): SGHKS, YYEKEE (reference sequence). CDR3 length: 15 amino acids. The CDR3 loop reads CASSFYRDYQETQYF. The CDR3 nucleotides read TGTGCCAGCAGCTTTTACAGGGATTATCAAGAGACCCAGTACTTC. The variable domain in full, with the rest retrieved from reference TRBV5-5 and TRBJ2-5, is DAGVTQSPTHLIKTRGQQVTLRCSPISGHKSVSWYQQVLGQGPQFIFQYYEKEERGRGNFPDRFSARQFPNYSSELNVNALLLGDSALYLCASSFYRDYQETQYFGPGTRLLVL.

The V and J genes are TRBV6-1 and TRBJ1-2; D call uncertain. Trimming took off 3 bases at V and 4 bases at J, with 6 bases between the two ends. CDR3 length equals 12 residues. Germline V gene data show CDR1 as MNHNS and CDR2 as SASEGT. CDR3 sequence: CASSEGSYGYTF. The CDR3 DNA reads TGTGCCAGCAGTGAGGGGAGCTATGGCTACACCTTC.

The chain links TRBV10-3 to TRBJ2-7, with 12 bases lining up with TRBD2. The CDR3 consists of 14 residues. V trimming: 3 bases; J trimming: 5 bases; junction bases outside the gene matches: 2. Germline V gene sequence: CDR1 ENHRY, CDR2 SYGVKD. The CDR3 sequence: CAISDLAGGNEQYF. DNA of the CDR3: TGTGCCATCAGTGATCTAGCGGGAGGGAACGAGCAGTACTTC.